The source of this T cell receptor (beta chain) is a study of cytomegalovirus exposure and HLA in healthy donors. In germline, CDR1 is MDHEN, CDR2 SYDVKM. V lost 4 bases to trimming and J lost 0 bases, with 10 bases between them. This CDR3 is built from 14 residues. The PCR used 60 Vbeta and 13 Jbeta primers. The assay was immunoSEQ multiplex PCR, and TCRdb's table has in-frame clones only and misses some. The table for this sample gives tens of thousands of clones. The chain has TRBV28 and TRBJ2-7; D remains unclear. Material: PBMCs. The clonotype comes from a woman in her sixties in good health and CMV-seronegative. The CDR3 reads CASSSQKFSYEQYF. CDR3 in DNA: TGTGCCAGCAGTTCCCAGAAATTCTCCTACGAGCAGTACTTC.